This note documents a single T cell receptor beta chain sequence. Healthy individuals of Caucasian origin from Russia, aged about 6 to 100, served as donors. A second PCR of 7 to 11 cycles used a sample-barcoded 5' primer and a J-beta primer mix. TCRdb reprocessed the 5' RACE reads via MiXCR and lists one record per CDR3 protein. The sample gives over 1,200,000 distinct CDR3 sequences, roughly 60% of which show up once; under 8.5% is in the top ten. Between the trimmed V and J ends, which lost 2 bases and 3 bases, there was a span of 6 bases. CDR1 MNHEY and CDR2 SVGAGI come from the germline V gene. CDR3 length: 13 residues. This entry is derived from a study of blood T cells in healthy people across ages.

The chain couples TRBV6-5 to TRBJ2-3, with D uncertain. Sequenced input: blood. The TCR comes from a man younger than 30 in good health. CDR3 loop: CASSYGWTDTQYF. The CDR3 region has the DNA TGTGCCAGCAGTTACGGGTGGACAGATACGCAGTATTTT.